The T cell receptor (beta chain) described here comes from a study of PD-1 blockade in classical Hodgkin lymphoma. Overall study results and limits: Reports indicated that newly diagnosed patients had lower baseline TCR diversity than healthy donors did. What drove the repertoire differences, possibly disease activity or prior therapy, has not been defined.

Noted time point: newly diagnosed, previously untreated cHL patient sample. Out of thawed PBMCs, magnetic negative selection purified CD4+ T cells. The authors compared against newly diagnosed, untreated classical Hodgkin lymphoma PBMCs. V lost 4 bases to trimming and J lost 1 base, with 17 bases between them. Germline V gene sequence: CDR1 MNHNS, CDR2 SASEGT. CDR3 size: 16 residues. Here immunoSEQ multiplex PCR was the method, and the copy in TCRdb shows in-frame clones only, minus some. The top ten hold 0.41% of the sample, which has 20,000 to 25,000 clones, 90% seen once. Comment on this clone: Its antigen is unknown.

The receptor was isolated from a human donor with classical Hodgkin lymphoma. The sequenced sample consisted of CD4+ T cells from blood. This chain joins TRBV6-1 and TRBJ2-7; TRBD2 might be the D (5 bases). CDR3 DNA: TGTGCCAGCAGTGTACTCGGAGACTACTTGTCCTACGAGCAGTACTTC. Amino acids: CASSVLGDYLSYEQYF.